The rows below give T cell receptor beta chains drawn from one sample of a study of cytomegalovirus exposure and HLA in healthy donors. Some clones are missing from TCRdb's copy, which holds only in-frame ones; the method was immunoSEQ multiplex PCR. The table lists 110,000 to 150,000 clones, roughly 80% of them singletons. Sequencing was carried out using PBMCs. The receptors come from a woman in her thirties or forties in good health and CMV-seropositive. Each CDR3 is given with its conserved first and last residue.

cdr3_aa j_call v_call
CASSSPPYEQYF TRBJ2-7 TRBV28
CASSATGVSGNTIYF TRBJ1-3 TRBV2
CASSLGSGSGETQYF TRBJ2-5 TRBV7-3
CASSATGVYGYTF TRBJ1-2 TRBV14
CASRGLGPDTQYF TRBJ2-3 TRBV6-6
CASSLGGGTEAFF TRBJ1-1 TRBV5-1
CASAGAGANYNEQFF TRBJ2-1 TRBV27
CASSYSSGGLGPQHF TRBJ1-5 TRBV6-6
CASSLGLASLSYEQYF TRBJ2-7 TRBV7-2
CASSLWSGGSSYNEQFF TRBJ2-1 TRBV7-2
CASSQETGASRVFF TRBJ1-1 TRBV4-3
CASSFDISYGYTF TRBJ1-2 TRBV2
CASSTGQVAYEQYF TRBJ2-7 TRBV5-1
CASSLKETQYF TRBJ2-5 TRBV5-6
CASNTGVAGTDTQYF TRBJ2-3 TRBV27
CASSQSHRGANTGELFF TRBJ2-2 TRBV23-1
CASRHISGYEQFF TRBJ2-1 TRBV4-1
CASKPPGYGYTF TRBJ1-2 TRBV6-6
CASSLVGYGYTF TRBJ1-2 TRBV5-1
CASSQSRGQYGYTF TRBJ1-2 TRBV28
CASSEEGTDEQFF TRBJ2-1 TRBV9
CASSLKMGQGDIQYF TRBJ2-4 TRBV7-2
CASRNRGGIQPQHF TRBJ1-5 TRBV28
CASTAGGAGSGELFF TRBJ2-2 TRBV6-5
CASSISSGGSGSSYNEQFF TRBJ2-1 TRBV19
CSSSSGATEAFF TRBJ1-1 TRBV7-9
CASSPSSSGANVLTF TRBJ2-6 TRBV6-6